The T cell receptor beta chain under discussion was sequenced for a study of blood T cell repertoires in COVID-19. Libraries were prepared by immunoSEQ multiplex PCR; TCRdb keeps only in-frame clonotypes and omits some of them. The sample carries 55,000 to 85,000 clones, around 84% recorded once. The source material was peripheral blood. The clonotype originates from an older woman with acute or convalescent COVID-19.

The CDR3 DNA sequence: TGTGCCAGCAGTGGACAGGATCCCACTCCTTACGAGCAGTACTTC. This translates into CASSGQDPTPYEQYF. V and J are TRBV2 and TRBJ2-7, with D perhaps matching TRBD1 (6 bases). Trimming left V 4 bases short and J 4 bases short, with 17 bases between. Per germline, CDR1 SNHLY and CDR2 FYNNEI. The CDR3 is made up of 15 amino acids.